This T cell receptor beta chain was documented in a study of blood T cell repertoires in COVID-19. Sequenced by immunoSEQ multiplex PCR; TCRdb stores in-frame clones only, minus some. Of roughly 300,000 clones in the sample, about 90% were seen once. The CDR3 totals 14 residues. The germline CDR1 and CDR2 sequences are SGHAT and FQNNGV. This clone was seen repeatedly, ten times or more. Its ends do not fully match the called genes, so a read error is possible. J is TRBJ2-7 and V is TRBV11-2, with 8 bases fitting TRBD1. Sequenced material: peripheral blood. This clonotype was obtained from a woman aged 30 to 39 with COVID-19, enrolled during active disease. This chain's CDR3 is CASSPWTGSFEQYF. The CDR3 DNA is TGTGCCAGCAGCCCCTGGACAGGGTCCTTCGAGCAGTACTTC.